The clone carrying this T cell receptor beta chain came up a few times. Antigen unknown. This entry is derived from a study of T cells after yellow fever vaccination. The wider study: Some fractions had low cell numbers, and these were prepared with SMART-Seq v4 Ultra Low Input.

Using its own MiXCR run on the 5' RACE reads, TCRdb lists one record per CDR3 protein. Among nearly 350,000 distinct CDR3 sequences listed, about 7.8% were seen once. General observations from the study: Only a small proportion of the clonotypes turned up in both the CD4 and the CD8 compartments, likely arising from convergent recombination.

The specimen comprised PBMCs, sampled 35 to 50 days after the first yellow fever vaccination. This receptor was identified in a man younger than 35 who received the YFV17D yellow fever vaccine.

CDR3 region: CASSKQGGGRYNEQFF. CDR3 DNA: TGTGCCAGCAGCAAGCAGGGGGGGGGCCGGTACAATGAGCAGTTCTTC. The J gene is TRBJ2-1, the V gene TRBV5-5; either TRBD1 or TRBD2 may fit D (7 bases each). CDR1 and CDR2 (germline): SGHKS, YYEKEE (reference sequence). Trimming shortened V by 4 bases and J by 4 bases, and 18 bases separated the two germline ends. CDR3 length: 16 amino acids.